The entry below gives a single TCR beta chain sequence along with its context. This specimen belongs to a study of technical replicates of blood from a few donors. Trimming cost V 4 bases and J 4 bases, with 18 bases left between them. Looked up from germline, CDR1 is SGHNT and CDR2 is YYREEE (reference sequence). The CDR3 totals 16 residues. The repertoire was sequenced with immunoSEQ multiplex PCR; TCRdb's copy has only in-frame clones and lacks some. The table includes tens of thousands of clones, approximately 90% detected once. The TCR sequence derives from a human donor in good health. Some clones in this sample may be carry-over from other donors' samples. Sequenced material: PBMCs. This chain connects TRBV5-4 to TRBJ1-3; D might be TRBD1 (5 bases). CDR3 loop: CASSKGQGTSGNTIYF. CDR3 nucleotides: TGTGCCAGCAGCAAGGGGCAGGGAACCTCAGGAAACACCATATATTTT.